A single sample gave rise to the 8 T cell receptor beta chains below, sequenced in a study of cytomegalovirus exposure and HLA in healthy donors. Sequencing used immunoSEQ multiplex PCR; TCRdb keeps in-frame clones, though not all of them. Among about 82,000 clones listed, 85% to 95% were seen once. The sequenced material came from PBMCs. Every receptor here comes from a man younger than 30 in good health and CMV-seronegative.

The chain uses TRBV27 and TRBJ2-7, with unresolved D. Trimming left V 4 bases short and J 0 bases short, with 13 bases between. The CDR3 has 15 amino acids. Germline assignment: CDR1 MNHEY and CDR2 SMNVEV (reference sequence). CDR3 nucleotide sequence: TGTGCCAGCAGTTCGCCCGGGTCTAACTCCTACGAGCAGTACTTC. As protein: CASSSPGSNSYEQYF.

The chain is built from TRBV6-1 and TRBJ2-1, with TRBD1 identical over 10 bases. The CDR3 spans 15 residues. Losses at the gene ends were 6 bases for V and 4 bases for J; bases not matched to a gene: 6. The germline V gene has CDR1 MNHNS and CDR2 SASEGT. CDR3 DNA: TGTGCCAGCAGAGACAGGGGGCCAAGGTACAATGAGCAGTTCTTC. Its translation: CASRDRGPRYNEQFF.

The chain employs TRBV5-1 and TRBJ2-7, with 10 bases that match TRBD1. V was clipped by 0 bases and J by 6 bases; unmatched bases: 6. Germline CDR1 and CDR2: SGHRS and YFSETQ. This CDR3 contains 15 residues. The CDR3 protein is CASSLGGQGLSEQYF. The CDR3 coding sequence is TGCGCCAGCAGCTTGGGGGGACAGGGGTTATCCGAGCAGTACTTC.

The table lists this clone with a count of one. V gene TRBV11-3 combines with J gene TRBJ2-1, with D possibly being TRBD2 (6 bases). Germline CDR1 is SGHNT and CDR2 is YENEEA. This CDR3 is 15 amino acids long. V lost 3 bases and J lost 5, with 14 bases in between. In DNA, the CDR3 is TGTGCCAGCAGCTTTCAATGGGGGGTAAACAATGAGCAGTTCTTC. Translation gives CASSFQWGVNNEQFF.

The chain couples TRBV6-5 to TRBJ2-7; 7 bases match TRBD2. The germline V gene encodes CDR1 MNHEY and CDR2 SVGAGI. The CDR3 is 14 amino acids. Trimming removed 2 bases from V and 3 bases from J; junction bases left unmatched: 4. The CDR3 is CASSYRRGVYEQYF. In nucleotides, the CDR3 is TGTGCCAGCAGTTACCGTCGGGGGGTCTACGAGCAGTACTTC.

This chain joins TRBV7-6 and TRBJ2-7, with D perhaps matching TRBD1 (5 bases). The CDR3 sequence is 15 residues long. CDR1 and CDR2 from the germline V gene are SGHVS and FNYEAQ. Trimming shortened V by 0 bases and J by 2 bases, and 11 bases separated the two germline ends. CDR3 protein: CASSLATGPTYEQYF. CDR3 DNA: TGTGCCAGCAGCTTAGCAACAGGCCCTACCTACGAGCAGTACTTC.

The chain couples TRBV5-4 to TRBJ1-6; D gene unclear. Germline V CDR1 and CDR2: SGHNT, YYREEE (reference sequence). This CDR3 has 12 amino acids. The V end lost 1 base, the J end lost 9 bases, and 5 bases lay between the germline ends. The CDR3, as DNA: TGTGCCAGCAGCTTGAATAGTTCACCCCTCCACTTT. It yields the protein CASSLNSSPLHF.

The chain is built from TRBV11-3 and TRBJ2-1; D unresolved. V lost 4 bases and J lost 4, with 17 bases in between. The CDR3 runs to 16 residues. The germline CDR1 and CDR2 sequences are SGHNT and YENEEA. CDR3 region: CASSSQTNIVYNEQFF. CDR3 nucleotides: TGTGCCAGCAGCTCACAAACGAACATTGTTTACAATGAGCAGTTCTTC.